Listed below are T cell receptor beta chains from one sample, sequenced in a study of memory CD4+ T cells and cytomegalovirus serostatus. Clones were sequenced by immunoSEQ multiplex PCR, and TCRdb holds only the in-frame ones, with some missing. The repertoire holds around 50,000 clones, with 75% to 85% as singletons. The sequenced sample was memory CD4+ T cells from blood. These receptor sequences come from an adult in good health and CMV-seronegative. Each CDR3 is given with its conserved first and last residue. D genes are given only for firm matches. Clone size appears in some rows only: once, few, many, or a class for an expanded clone.

CDR3 DNA | CDR3 protein | J gene | V gene | clone size | D gene
TGTGCCAGCAGCCAAGCGACAAGGGGGGCCGGCTACACCTTC | CASSQATRGAGYTF | TRBJ1-2 | TRBV7-8 | . | .
TGTGCCAGTAGCTCGCCGGGACAGGGGTTCAATGAGCAGTTCTTC | CASSSPGQGFNEQFF | TRBJ2-1 | TRBV19 | . | TRBD1
TGCAGCGTCGTGGGATCTACGTCTAACACAGATACGCAGTATTTT | CSVVGSTSNTDTQYF | TRBJ2-3 | TRBV29-1 | . | .
TGTGCCAGCAGCGTAACAGGGGTGAGGCAGACCCAGTACTTC | CASSVTGVRQTQYF | TRBJ2-5 | TRBV7-9 | . | TRBD1
TGTGCCAGCAGTGCTCTGGGGCTAGCGGGAAACAATGAGCAGTTCTTC | CASSALGLAGNNEQFF | TRBJ2-1 | TRBV2 | . | TRBD2
TGTGCCAGCAGTCCAGGGTGGGCAATCTACAATGAGCAGTTCTTC | CASSPGWAIYNEQFF | TRBJ2-1 | TRBV28 | few | .
TGTGCTAGTGGTTTCGGGACTAGCGGTTTCACAGATACGCAGTATTTT | CASGFGTSGFTDTQYF | TRBJ2-3 | TRBV12-5 | . | TRBD2
TGTGCCAGCAAGAACAGGATAGATGGCTACACCTTC | CASKNRIDGYTF | TRBJ1-2 | TRBV27 | . | .
TGTGCCAGTAGTATCCTAGCGGGGACAATGGAGGAGGAGACCCAGTACTTC | CASSILAGTMEEETQYF | TRBJ2-5 | TRBV19 | . | TRBD2
TGTGCCAGCAGTTTTCGGCAGGGAAGTTACGAGCAGTACTTC | CASSFRQGSYEQYF | TRBJ2-7 | TRBV28 | few | .
TGTGCCTGTCAGGGGTATGGCTACACCTTC | CACQGYGYTF | TRBJ1-2 | TRBV30 | . | .
TGTGCCAGCAGCTTCGGGACTAGCGGGAGAAATGAGCAGTTCTTC | CASSFGTSGRNEQFF | TRBJ2-1 | TRBV7-9 | . | TRBD2
TGTGCCAGCAGTTGGACAGGGTCCTACCAAGAGACCCAGTACTTC | CASSWTGSYQETQYF | TRBJ2-5 | TRBV2 | . | TRBD1
TGTGCCAGCAGAGACGGAAGCTCCGATACGCAGTATTTT | CASRDGSSDTQYF | TRBJ2-3 | TRBV27 | . | .
TGTGCCAGCAGCCAAGGTCTACTAGGAGCGGGGTTTAATGAGCAGTTCTTC | CASSQGLLGAGFNEQFF | TRBJ2-1 | TRBV4-2 | few | TRBD2
TGTGCCAGCAGCCCGTGGCTGGCGGGATCCTACAATGAGCAGTTCTTC | CASSPWLAGSYNEQFF | TRBJ2-1 | TRBV28 | . | .
TGTGCCTGCGGGACTAGCGCCAGGGAGACCCAGTACTTC | CACGTSARETQYF | TRBJ2-5 | TRBV30 | . | TRBD2
TGTGCCAGCAGCTTCGGGGGCTCCGGGGAGCTGTTTTTT | CASSFGGSGELFF | TRBJ2-2 | TRBV11-1 | . | .
TGTGCCAGCAGCCCGGGACTCCACACCGGGGAGCTGTTTTTT | CASSPGLHTGELFF | TRBJ2-2 | TRBV7-2 | . | .
TGTGCCAGCCGTGAACGTTGGGGGGAGAATGAGCAGTTCTTC | CASRERWGENEQFF | TRBJ2-1 | TRBV7-8 | once | .
TGTGCCAGCAGCTTAGGGTGGCAGGGAGCCGAGCAGTACTTC | CASSLGWQGAEQYF | TRBJ2-7 | TRBV7-6 | . | .